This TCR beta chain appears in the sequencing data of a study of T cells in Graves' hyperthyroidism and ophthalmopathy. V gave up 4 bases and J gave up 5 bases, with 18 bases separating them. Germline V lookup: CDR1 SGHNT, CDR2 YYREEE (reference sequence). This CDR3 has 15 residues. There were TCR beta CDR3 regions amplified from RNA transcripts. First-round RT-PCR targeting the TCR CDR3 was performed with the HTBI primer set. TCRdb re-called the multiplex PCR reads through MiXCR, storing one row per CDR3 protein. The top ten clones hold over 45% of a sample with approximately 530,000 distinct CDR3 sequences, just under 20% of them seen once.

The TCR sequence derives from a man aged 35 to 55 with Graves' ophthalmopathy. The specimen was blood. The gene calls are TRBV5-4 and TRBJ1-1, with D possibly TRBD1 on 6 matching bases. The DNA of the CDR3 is TGTGCCAGCAGCCGTAGCAGGGGAAAAAGGACTGAAGCTTTCTTT. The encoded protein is CASSRSRGKRTEAFF. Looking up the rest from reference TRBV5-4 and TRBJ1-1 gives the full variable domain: ETGVTQSPTHLIKTRGQQVTLRCSSQSGHNTVSWYQQALGQGPQFIFQYYREEENGRGNFPPRFSGLQFPNYSSELNVNALELDDSALYLCASSRSRGKRTEAFFGQGTRLTVV.